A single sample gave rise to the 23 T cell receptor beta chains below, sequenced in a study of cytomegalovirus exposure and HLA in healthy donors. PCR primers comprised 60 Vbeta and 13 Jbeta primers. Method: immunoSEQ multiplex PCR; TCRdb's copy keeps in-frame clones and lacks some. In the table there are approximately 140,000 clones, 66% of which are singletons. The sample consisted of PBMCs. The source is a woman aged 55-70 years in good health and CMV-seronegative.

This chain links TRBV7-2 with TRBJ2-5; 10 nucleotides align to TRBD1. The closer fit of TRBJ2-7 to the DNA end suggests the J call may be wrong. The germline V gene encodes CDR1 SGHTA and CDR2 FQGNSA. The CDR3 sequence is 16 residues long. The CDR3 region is CASSIRAGQGIHEQYF. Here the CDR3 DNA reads TGTGCCAGCAGCATAAGGGCGGGACAGGGGATCCACGAGCAGTACTTC.

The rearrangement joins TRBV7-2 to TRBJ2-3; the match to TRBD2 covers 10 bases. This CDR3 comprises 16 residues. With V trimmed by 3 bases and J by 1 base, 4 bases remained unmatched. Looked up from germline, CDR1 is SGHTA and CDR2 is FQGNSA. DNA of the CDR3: TGTGCCAGCAGCTTTACCGGGACTAGCGGCACAGATACGCAGTATTTT. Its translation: CASSFTGTSGTDTQYF.

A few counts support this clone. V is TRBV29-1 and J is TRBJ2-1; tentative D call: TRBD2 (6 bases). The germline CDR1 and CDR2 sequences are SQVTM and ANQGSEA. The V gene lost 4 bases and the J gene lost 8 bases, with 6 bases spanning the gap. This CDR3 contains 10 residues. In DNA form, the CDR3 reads TGCAGCGTTGCGGGGGATGAGCAGTTCTTC. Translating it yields CSVAGDEQFF.

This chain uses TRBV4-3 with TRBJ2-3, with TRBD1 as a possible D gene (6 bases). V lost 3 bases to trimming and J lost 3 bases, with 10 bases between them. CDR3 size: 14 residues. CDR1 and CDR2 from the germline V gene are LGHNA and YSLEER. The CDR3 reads CASSQIQGTDTQYF. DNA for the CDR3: TGCGCCAGCAGCCAGATACAGGGAACAGATACGCAGTATTTT.

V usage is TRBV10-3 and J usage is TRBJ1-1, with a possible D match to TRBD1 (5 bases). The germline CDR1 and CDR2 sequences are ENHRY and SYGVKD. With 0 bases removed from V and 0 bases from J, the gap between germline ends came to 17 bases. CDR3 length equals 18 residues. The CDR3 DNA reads TGTGCCATCAGTGAGTCGGGCGGGGGACTTCCCTTGAACACTGAAGCTTTCTTT. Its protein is CAISESGGGLPLNTEAFF.

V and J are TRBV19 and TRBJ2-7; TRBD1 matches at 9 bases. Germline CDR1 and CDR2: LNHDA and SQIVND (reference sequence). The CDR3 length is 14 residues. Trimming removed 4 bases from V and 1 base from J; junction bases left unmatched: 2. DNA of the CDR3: TGTGCCAGTAGTAGGGGACAGGGATCCTACGAGCAGTACTTC. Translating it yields CASSRGQGSYEQYF.

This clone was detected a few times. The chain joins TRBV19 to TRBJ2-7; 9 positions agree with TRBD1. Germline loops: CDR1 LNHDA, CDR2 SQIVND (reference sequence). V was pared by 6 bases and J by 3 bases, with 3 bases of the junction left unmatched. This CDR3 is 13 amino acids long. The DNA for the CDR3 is TGTGCCAGTAGCCCGGACAGGGGCTACGAGCAGTACTTC. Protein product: CASSPDRGYEQYF.

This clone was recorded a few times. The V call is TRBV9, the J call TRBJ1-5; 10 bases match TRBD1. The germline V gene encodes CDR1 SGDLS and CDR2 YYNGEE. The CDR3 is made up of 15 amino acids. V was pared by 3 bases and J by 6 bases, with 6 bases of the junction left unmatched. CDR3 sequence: CASSAGTGVFQPQHF. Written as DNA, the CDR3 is TGTGCCAGCAGCGCCGGGACAGGGGTTTTTCAGCCCCAGCATTTT.

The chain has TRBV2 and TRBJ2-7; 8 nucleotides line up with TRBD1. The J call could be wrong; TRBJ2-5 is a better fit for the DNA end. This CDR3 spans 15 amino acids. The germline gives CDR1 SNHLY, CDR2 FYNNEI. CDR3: CASSDDRGRGETQYF. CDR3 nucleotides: TGTGCCAGCAGTGATGACAGGGGTAGGGGAGAGACCCAGTACTTC.

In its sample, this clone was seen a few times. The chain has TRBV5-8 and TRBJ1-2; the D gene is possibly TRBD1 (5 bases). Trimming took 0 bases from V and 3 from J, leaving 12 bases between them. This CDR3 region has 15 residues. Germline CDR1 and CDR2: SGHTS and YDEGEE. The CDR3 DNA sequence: TGTGCCAGCAGCTTGGATGGCCGGGGGGACTATGGCTACACCTTC. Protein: CASSLDGRGDYGYTF.

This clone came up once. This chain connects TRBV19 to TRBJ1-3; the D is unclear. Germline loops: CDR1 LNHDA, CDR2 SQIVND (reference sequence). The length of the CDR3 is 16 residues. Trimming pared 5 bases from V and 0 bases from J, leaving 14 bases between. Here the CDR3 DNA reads TGTGCCAGTAGTGCCGGCAGACTTATCTCTGGAAACACCATATATTTT. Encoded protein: CASSAGRLISGNTIYF.

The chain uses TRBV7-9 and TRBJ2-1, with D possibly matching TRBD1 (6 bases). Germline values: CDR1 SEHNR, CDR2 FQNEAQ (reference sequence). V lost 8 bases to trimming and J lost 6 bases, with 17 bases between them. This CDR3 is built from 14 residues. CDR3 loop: CASWDGTTINEQFF. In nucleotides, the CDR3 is TGTGCCAGCTGGGACGGGACAACCATCAATGAGCAGTTCTTC.

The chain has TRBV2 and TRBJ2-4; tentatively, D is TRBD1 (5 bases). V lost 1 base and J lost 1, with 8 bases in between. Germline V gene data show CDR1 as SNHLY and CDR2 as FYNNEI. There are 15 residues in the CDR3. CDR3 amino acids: CASSEDAGAKNIQYF. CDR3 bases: TGTGCCAGCAGTGAAGACGCAGGGGCCAAAAACATTCAGTACTTC.

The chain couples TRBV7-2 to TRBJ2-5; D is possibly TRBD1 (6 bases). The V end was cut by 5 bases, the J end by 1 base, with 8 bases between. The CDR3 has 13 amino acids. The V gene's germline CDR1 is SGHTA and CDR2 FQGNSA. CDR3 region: CASSRQVQETQYF. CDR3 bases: TGTGCCAGCAGCCGACAGGTCCAAGAGACCCAGTACTTC.

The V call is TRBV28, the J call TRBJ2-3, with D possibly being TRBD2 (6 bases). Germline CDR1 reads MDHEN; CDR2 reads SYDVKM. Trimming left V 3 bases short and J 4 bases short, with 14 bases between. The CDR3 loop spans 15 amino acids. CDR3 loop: CASSFGGKGADTQYF. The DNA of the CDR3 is TGTGCCAGCAGTTTTGGCGGGAAGGGAGCAGATACGCAGTATTTT.

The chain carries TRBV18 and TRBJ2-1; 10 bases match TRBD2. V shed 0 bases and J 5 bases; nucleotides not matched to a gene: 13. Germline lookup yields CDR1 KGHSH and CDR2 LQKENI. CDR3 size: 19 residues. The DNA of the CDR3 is TGTGCCAGCTCACCACCAAGCGGGGGGGCATCGCCGTCTCACAATGAGCAGTTCTTC. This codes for CASSPPSGGASPSHNEQFF.

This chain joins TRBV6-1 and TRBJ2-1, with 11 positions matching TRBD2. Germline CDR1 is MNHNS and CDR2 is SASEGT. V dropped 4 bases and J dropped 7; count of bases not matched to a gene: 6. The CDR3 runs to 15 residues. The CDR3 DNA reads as TGTGCCAGCAGTGCTACTAGCGGGAGAGGAAATGAGCAGTTCTTC. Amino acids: CASSATSGRGNEQFF.

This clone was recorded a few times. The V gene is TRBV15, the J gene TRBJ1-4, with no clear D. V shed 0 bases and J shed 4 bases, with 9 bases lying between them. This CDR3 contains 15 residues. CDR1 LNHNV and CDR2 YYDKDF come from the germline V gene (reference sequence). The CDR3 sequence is CATSRESLNNEKLFF. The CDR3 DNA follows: TGTGCCACCAGCAGAGAATCACTCAATAATGAAAAACTGTTTTTT. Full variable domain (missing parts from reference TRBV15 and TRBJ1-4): DAMVIQNPRYQVTQFGKPVTLSCSQTLNHNVMYWYQQKSSQAPKLLFHYYDKDFNNEADTPDNFQSRRPNTSFCFLDIRSPGLGDTAMYLCATSRESLNNEKLFFGSGTQLSVL.

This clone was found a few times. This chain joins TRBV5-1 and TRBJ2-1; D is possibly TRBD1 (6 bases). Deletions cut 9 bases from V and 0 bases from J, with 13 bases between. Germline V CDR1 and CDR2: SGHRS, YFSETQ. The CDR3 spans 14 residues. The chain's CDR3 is CATRQASSYNEQFF. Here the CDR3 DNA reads TGCGCCACCCGACAGGCCAGCTCCTACAATGAGCAGTTCTTC.

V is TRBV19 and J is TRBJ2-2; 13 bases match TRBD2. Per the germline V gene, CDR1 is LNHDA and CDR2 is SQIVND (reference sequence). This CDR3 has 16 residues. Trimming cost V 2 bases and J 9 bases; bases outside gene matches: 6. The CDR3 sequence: CASSIKRTSGSWELFF. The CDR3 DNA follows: TGTGCCAGTAGTATAAAACGGACTAGCGGGAGCTGGGAGCTGTTTTTT.

This chain's CDR3 is CASSLAGITEAFF. CDR3 in DNA: TGTGCCAGCAGCTTGGCCGGGATCACTGAAGCTTTCTTT. V usage is TRBV5-4 and J usage is TRBJ1-1, with D unresolved. CDR1 and CDR2 (germline): SGHNT, YYREEE (reference sequence). CDR3 length: 13 residues. V shed 0 bases and J shed 4 bases, with 7 bases lying between them.

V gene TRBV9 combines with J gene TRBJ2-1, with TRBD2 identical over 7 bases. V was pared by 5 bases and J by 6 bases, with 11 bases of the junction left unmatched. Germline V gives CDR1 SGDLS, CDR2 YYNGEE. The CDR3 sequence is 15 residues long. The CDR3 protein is CASRPPGPGGNEQFF. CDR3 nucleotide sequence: TGTGCCAGCAGGCCCCCGGGACCGGGGGGCAATGAGCAGTTCTTC.

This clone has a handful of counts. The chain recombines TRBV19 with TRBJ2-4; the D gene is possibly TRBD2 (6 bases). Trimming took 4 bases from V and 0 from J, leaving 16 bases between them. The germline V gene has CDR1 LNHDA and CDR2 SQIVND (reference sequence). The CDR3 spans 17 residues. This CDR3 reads CASSTPGRELAKNIQYF. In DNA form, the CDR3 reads TGTGCCAGTAGTACCCCTGGACGGGAGCTAGCCAAAAACATTCAGTACTTC.